This TCR beta chain was sequenced during a study of T-cell reconstitution after alpha-beta-depleted transplantation in children. This clonotype was observed many times. Its antigen is currently unknown. Study conclusions and caveats: When one year had passed after transplant, most T-cell counts and diversity came from newly produced T cells.

For TCRbeta, the library was prepared with unique molecular identifiers. TCRdb recomputed calls from the PCR reads with MiXCR, one row per CDR3 protein. Among 240,000 or so distinct CDR3 sequences, roughly 8.2% were seen once, and the ten largest hold approximately 6%. Between the trimmed V and J ends, which lost 3 bases and 5 bases, there was a span of 7 bases. This CDR3 region has 13 residues. The sequence came from a male patient aged 10 to 17 who had a stem cell transplant for acute lymphoblastic leukemia, so the T cells may come from the graft donor. The material sequenced was PBMCs, mostly from graft donor cells, taken 180 days after TCRalphabeta/CD19-depleted stem cell transplant. J is TRBJ2-2 and V is TRBV12-3 or TRBV12-4; no reliable D call. This chain's CDR3 is CASSLLETGELFF. The CDR3 DNA reads as TGTGCCAGCAGTTTGCTAGAGACCGGGGAGCTGTTTTTT.